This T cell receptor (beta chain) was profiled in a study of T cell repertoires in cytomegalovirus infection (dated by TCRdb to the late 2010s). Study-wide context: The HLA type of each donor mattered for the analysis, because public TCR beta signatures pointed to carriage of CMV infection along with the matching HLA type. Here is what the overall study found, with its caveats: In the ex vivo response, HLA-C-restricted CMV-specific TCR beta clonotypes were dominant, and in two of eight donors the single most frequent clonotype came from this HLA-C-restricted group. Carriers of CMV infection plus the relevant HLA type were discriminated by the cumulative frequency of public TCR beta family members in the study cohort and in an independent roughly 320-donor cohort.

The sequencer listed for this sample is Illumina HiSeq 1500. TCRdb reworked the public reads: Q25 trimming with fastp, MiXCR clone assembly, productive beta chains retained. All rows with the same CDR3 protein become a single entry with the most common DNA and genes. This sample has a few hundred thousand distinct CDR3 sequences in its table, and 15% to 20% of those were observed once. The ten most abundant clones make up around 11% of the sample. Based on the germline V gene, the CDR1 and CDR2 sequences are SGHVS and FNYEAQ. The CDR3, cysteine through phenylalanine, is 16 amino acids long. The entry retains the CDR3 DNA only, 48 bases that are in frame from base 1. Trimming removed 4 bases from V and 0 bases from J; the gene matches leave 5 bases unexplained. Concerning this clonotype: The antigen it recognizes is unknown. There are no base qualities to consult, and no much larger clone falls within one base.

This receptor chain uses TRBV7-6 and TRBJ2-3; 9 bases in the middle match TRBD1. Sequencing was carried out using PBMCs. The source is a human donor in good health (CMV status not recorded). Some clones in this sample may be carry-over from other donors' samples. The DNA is TGTGCCAGCAGCTACAGGGGGCCAGCGAGCACAGATACGCAGTATTTT. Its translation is CASSYRGPASTDTQYF.